Sequencing of this T cell receptor (beta chain) was carried out in a study of T-cell memory formation after mild COVID-19. Study as a whole: The two donors had largely donor-specific TCR clusters.

As for this clonotype: What it binds is unknown.

This CDR3 has 13 residues. Germline V gene data show CDR1 as MNHNS and CDR2 as SASEGT. Germline trimming cut 3 bases from V and 8 bases from J; bases unmatched to any gene: 4. Overall study findings and caveats: Researchers report contracting CD4+ clones mostly in CM and EM, with CD8+ clones in EMRA. Clones contracting across day 15 to 85 had a balanced CD4/CD8 profile; later expanding clones leaned CD4+.

MiXCR was run by TCRdb on the 5' RACE reads, yielding one entry per CDR3 protein. The data hold over 400,000 distinct CDR3 sequences, with more than 20% observed a single time. The clonotype was recovered from an adult woman who had mild COVID-19 (a few samples of this study predate the infection). Cell type and time point are not known. This rearrangement joins TRBV6-1 to TRBJ2-1, with 7 bases identical to TRBD1. What was sequenced was PBMCs or a T cell subset sorted from them (not recorded which). The CDR3 protein is CASSDRQGHEQFF. The CDR3 bases are TGTGCCAGCAGTGACCGACAGGGCCATGAGCAGTTCTTC.